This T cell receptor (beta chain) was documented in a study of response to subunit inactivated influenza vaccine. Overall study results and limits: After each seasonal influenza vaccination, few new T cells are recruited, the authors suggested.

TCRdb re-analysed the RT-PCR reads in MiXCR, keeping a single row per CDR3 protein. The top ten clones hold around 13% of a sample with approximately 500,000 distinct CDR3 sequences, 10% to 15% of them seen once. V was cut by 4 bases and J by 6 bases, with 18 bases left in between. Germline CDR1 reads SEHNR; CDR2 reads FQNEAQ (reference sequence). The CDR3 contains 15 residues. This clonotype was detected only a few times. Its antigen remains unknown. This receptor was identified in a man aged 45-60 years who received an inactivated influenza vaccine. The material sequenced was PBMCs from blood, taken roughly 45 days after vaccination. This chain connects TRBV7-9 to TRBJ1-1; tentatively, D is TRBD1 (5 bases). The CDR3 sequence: CASSSQPRVSAEAFF. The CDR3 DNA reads TGTGCCAGCAGCTCCCAACCCAGGGTTTCCGCTGAAGCTTTCTTT.